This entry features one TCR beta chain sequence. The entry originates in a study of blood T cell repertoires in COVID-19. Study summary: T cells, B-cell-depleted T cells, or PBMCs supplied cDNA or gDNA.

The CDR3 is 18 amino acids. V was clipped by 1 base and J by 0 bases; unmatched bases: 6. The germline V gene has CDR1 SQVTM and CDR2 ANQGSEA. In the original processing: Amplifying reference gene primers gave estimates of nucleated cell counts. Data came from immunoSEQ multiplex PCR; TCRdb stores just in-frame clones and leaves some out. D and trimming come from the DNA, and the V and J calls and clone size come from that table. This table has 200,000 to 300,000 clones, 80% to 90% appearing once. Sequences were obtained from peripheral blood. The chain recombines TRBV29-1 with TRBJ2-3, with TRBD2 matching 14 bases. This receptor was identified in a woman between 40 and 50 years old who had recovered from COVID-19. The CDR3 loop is CSVEGGLAGGSSTDTQYF. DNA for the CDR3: TGCAGCGTTGAAGGAGGACTAGCGGGGGGCTCTAGCACAGATACGCAGTATTTT.